The source of this T cell receptor (beta chain) is a study of glioma-infiltrating T cells. Points from the study as a whole: A blood CDR3 motif signature was depleted in highly divergent patients. Above-expected tissue-blood divergence occurred in all gliomas, most in low-grade ones.

Amplification of TCR alpha and beta CDR3 regions from RNA used iRepertoire nested multiplex PCR. TCRdb called the multiplex PCR reads again in MiXCR, with one record for every CDR3 protein. The sample carries 300,000 to 450,000 distinct CDR3 sequences, 41% recorded once. Germline values: CDR1 MNHEY, CDR2 SVGEGT. This CDR3 is built from 11 residues. After removal of 5 bases from V and 6 bases from J, the junction contained 1 base not matched to a gene. This clonotype was observed at least ten times. What it recognizes is unknown. The specimen was glioma tissue, nonneoplastic brain tissue, or PBMCs (not recorded which). The sequence came from a human donor with low-grade glioma or glioblastoma, undergoing nonglioma brain surgery, or in good health (not recorded which). V gene TRBV6-2 or TRBV6-3 combines with J gene TRBJ2-7, with TRBD1 matching 7 bases. The CDR3 coding sequence is TGTGCCAGCAGTCGGACAGGCGAGCAGTACTTC. Its protein product is CASSRTGEQYF.